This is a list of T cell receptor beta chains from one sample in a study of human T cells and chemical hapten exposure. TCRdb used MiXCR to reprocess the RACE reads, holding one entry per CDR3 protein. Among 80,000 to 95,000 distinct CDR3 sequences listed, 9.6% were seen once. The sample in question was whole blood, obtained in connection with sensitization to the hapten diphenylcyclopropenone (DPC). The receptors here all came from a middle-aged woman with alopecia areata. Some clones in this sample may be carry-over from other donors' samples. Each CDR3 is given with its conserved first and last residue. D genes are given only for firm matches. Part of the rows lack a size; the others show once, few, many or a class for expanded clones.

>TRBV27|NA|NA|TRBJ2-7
CASRTGTAPYEQYF
TGTGCCAGCAGAACCGGGACTGCCCCCTACGAGCAGTACTTC
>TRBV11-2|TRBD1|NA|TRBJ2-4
CASSMDRGDIQYF
TGTGCCAGCAGCATGGACAGGGGAGACATTCAGTACTTC
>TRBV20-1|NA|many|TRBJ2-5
CSAIPGAGQETQYF
TGCAGTGCCATCCCTGGGGCAGGGCAGGAGACCCAGTACTTC
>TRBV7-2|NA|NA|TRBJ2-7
CASSRSTDLYEQYF
TGTGCCAGCAGCCGATCGACAGACCTATACGAGCAGTACTTC
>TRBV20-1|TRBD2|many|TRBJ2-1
CSARSLGTIYNEQFF
TGCAGTGCTAGATCGTTAGGGACTATTTACAATGAGCAGTTCTTC
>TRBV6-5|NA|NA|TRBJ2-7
CASSYSRAPGEQYF
TGTGCCAGCAGTTACTCGAGGGCGCCCGGCGAGCAGTACTTC
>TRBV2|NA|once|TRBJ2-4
CASSPAAGYALNIQYF
TGTGCCAGCAGTCCCGCGGCGGGATACGCGCTGAACATTCAGTACTTC
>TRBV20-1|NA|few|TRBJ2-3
CRANSGGGITDTQYF
TGCAGAGCGAACTCCGGCGGAGGGATCACAGATACGCAGTATTTT
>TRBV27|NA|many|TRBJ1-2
CATRGADGYTF
TGTGCCACCCGGGGGGCTGATGGCTACACCTTC
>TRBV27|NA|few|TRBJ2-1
CASSPTGRGEQFF
TGTGCCAGCAGTCCTACTGGGCGGGGTGAGCAGTTCTTC
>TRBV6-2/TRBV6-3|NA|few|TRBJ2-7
CASNLQGYPYEQYF
TGTGCCAGCAACCTACAGGGATACCCCTACGAGCAGTACTTC
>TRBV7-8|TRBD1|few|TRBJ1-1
CASSLGQGMNTEAFF
TGTGCCAGCAGCTTGGGACAGGGGATGAACACTGAAGCTTTCTTT
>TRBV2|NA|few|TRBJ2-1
CASSVSPDEQFF
TGTGCCAGCAGTGTCTCTCCGGATGAGCAGTTCTTC
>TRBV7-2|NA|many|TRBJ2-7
CASSLGSLLYEQYF
TGTGCCAGCAGCTTAGGTTCTCTTCTCTACGAGCAGTACTTC
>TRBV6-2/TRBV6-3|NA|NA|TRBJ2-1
CASSSGPVSNEQFF
TGTGCCAGCAGTTCGGGACCCGTATCCAATGAGCAGTTCTTC
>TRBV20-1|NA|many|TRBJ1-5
CSAFPGGDQPQHF
TGCAGTGCTTTTCCCGGGGGGGATCAGCCCCAGCATTTT
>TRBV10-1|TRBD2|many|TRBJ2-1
CASSELAGEYNEQFF
TGCGCCAGCAGTGAACTAGCGGGGGAGTACAATGAGCAGTTCTTC
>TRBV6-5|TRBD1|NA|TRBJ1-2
CASSETGNYGYTF
TGTGCCAGCAGTGAGACAGGGAACTATGGCTACACCTTC
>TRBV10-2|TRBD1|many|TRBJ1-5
CASRPLTGGDQPQHF
TGCGCCAGCAGACCACTGACAGGGGGTGACCAGCCCCAGCATTTT
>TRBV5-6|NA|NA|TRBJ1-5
CASSQGAAGYGPQHF
TGTGCCAGCAGCCAAGGGGCGGCAGGCTATGGGCCCCAGCATTTT
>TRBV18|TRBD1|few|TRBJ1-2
CASSPPRQGHNYGYTF
TGTGCCAGCTCACCGCCGAGACAGGGACATAACTATGGCTACACCTTC
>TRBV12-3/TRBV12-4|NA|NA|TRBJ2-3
CASSPPPGAAEDTQYF
TGTGCCAGCAGTCCCCCTCCCGGGGCAGCGGAAGATACGCAGTATTTT
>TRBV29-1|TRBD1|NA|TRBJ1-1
CSVKTGGTEAFF
TGCAGCGTAAAGACAGGGGGCACTGAAGCTTTCTTT
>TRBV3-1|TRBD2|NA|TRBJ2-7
CASSQAAGLAGGRINEQYF
TGTGCCAGCAGCCAAGCCGCGGGACTAGCGGGGGGGAGGATCAACGAGCAGTACTTC
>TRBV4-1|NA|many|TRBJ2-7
CASSQDGGPLQYF
TGCGCCAGCAGCCAAGATGGGGGACCGTTGCAGTACTTC
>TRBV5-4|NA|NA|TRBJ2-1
CASSGRGYRGNEQFF
TGTGCCAGCAGCGGGCGGGGTTACAGAGGGAATGAGCAGTTCTTC
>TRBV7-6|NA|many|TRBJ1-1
CASSSSDRTEAFF
TGTGCCAGCAGCTCTAGTGACAGGACTGAAGCTTTCTTT
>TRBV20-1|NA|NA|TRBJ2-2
CSARVSTGELFF
TGCAGTGCTAGAGTTAGTACCGGGGAGCTGTTTTTT
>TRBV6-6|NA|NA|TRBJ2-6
CASTTPPGAGVGANVLTF
TGTGCCAGCACCACCCCCCCGGGTGCCGGAGTTGGGGCCAACGTCCTGACTTTC
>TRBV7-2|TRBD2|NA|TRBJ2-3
CASSLAGGDTDTQYF
TGTGCCAGCAGCTTAGCGGGGGGGGACACAGATACGCAGTATTTT
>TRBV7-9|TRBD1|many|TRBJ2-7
CASSSLGTGFYEQYF
TGTGCCAGCAGCTCGCTGGGGACAGGATTCTACGAGCAGTACTTC
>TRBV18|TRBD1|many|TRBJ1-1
CASSQQGQGTEAFF
TGTGCCAGCTCACAGCAGGGACAGGGCACTGAAGCTTTCTTT
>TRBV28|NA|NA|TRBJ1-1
CATIYRQAVEAFF
TGTGCCACCATCTACCGACAGGCGGTTGAAGCTTTCTTT
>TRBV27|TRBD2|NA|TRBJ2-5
CASSPDVISGVEETQYF
TGTGCCAGCAGCCCCGATGTGATTAGCGGGGTGGAAGAGACCCAGTACTTC
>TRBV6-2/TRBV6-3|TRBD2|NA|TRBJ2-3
CASSHSGRLTDTQYF
TGTGCCAGCAGTCATAGCGGGCGGCTCACAGATACGCAGTATTTT
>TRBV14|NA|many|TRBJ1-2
CASSRWPEDYGYTF
TGTGCCAGCAGCCGGTGGCCGGAGGACTATGGCTACACCTTC
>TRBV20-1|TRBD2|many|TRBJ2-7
CSARLGGGNSYEQYF
TGCAGTGCTAGACTTGGCGGGGGGAACTCCTACGAGCAGTACTTC
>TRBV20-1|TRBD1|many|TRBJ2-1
CSARDSGTVYNEQFF
TGCAGTGCTAGAGATTCCGGGACAGTCTACAATGAGCAGTTCTTC
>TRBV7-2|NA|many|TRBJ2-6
CASSFNSGANVLTF
TGTGCCAGCAGCTTTAACTCTGGGGCCAACGTCCTGACTTTC
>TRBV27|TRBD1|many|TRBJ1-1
CASSPGQGAGWAFF
TGTGCCAGCAGCCCTGGACAGGGGGCAGGCTGGGCTTTCTTT
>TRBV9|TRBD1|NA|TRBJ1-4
CASSVTGGQSEKLFF
TGTGCCAGCAGCGTGACAGGGGGGCAGAGTGAAAAACTGTTTTTT
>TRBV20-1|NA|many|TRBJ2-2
CSASGNTGELFF
TGCAGTGCTAGCGGGAACACCGGGGAGCTGTTTTTT
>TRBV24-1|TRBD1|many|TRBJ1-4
CATSDGTELNEKLFF
TGTGCCACCAGTGATGGGACAGAGCTTAATGAAAAACTGTTTTTT
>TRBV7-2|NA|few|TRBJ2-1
CASSLPPYTDEQFF
TGTGCCAGCAGCTTACCCCCATATACGGATGAGCAGTTCTTC
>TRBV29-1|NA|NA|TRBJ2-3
CSVSTSTTDTQYF
TGCAGCGTTTCGACATCCACCACAGATACGCAGTATTTT
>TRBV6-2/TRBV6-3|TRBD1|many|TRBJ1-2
CASSSFLGQGDYGYTF
TGTGCCAGCAGTTCTTTCCTAGGACAGGGTGACTATGGCTACACCTTC
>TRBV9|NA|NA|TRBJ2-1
CASSVAPSWTAYNEQFF
TGTGCCAGCAGCGTAGCCCCCAGTTGGACAGCTTACAATGAGCAGTTCTTC
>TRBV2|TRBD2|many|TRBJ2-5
CASSLGTSGGEETQYF
TGTGCCAGCAGTCTCGGGACTAGCGGGGGGGAGGAGACCCAGTACTTC
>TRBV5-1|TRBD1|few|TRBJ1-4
CASRAGQADLNEKLFF
TGCGCCAGCAGGGCGGGACAGGCCGATCTTAATGAAAAACTGTTTTTT
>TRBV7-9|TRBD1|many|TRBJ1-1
CASSSTGQGWTEAFF
TGTGCCAGCAGCTCCACCGGACAGGGTTGGACTGAAGCTTTCTTT
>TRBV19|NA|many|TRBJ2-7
CASRGLGRYEQYF
TGTGCCAGTAGAGGTCTGGGGCGCTACGAGCAGTACTTC
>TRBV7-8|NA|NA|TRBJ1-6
CASSLQRTNSPLHF
TGTGCCAGCAGTCTCCAGCGGACTAATTCACCCCTCCACTTT
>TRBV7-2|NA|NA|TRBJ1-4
CASSVQATTNEKLFF
TGTGCCAGCAGCGTCCAGGCGACAACTAATGAAAAACTGTTTTTT
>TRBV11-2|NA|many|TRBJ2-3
CASSPRGGRTDTQYF
TGTGCCAGCAGCCCAAGGGGGGGGCGCACAGATACGCAGTATTTT
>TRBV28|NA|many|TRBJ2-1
CASSPRTHYNEQFF
TGTGCCAGCAGTCCACGGACACACTACAATGAGCAGTTCTTC